These 23 T cell receptor beta chains came from one sample sequenced in a study of PD-L1 blockade in urothelial cancer (dated by TCRdb to about 2017). Receptor libraries were prepared by the immunoSEQ multiplex PCR assay. The source is immuneACCESS, and TCRdb retained only in-frame sequences with V and J called. Part of the clones is not carried over; for the studies checked, unresolved V genes explain less than half of this, and the remainder is unexplained. The sample records 35,000 to 45,000 clones, roughly 36% of which are singletons. 8% to 9% of the sample is in the top ten clones. In the paper's terms, the time point label means: pretreatment tumor sample. The sample was tumor tissue, taken before atezolizumab (anti-PD-L1) treatment. The receptors were sampled from a man aged 60 to 69 with urothelial cancer.

This clone was found many times. The chain employs TRBV6-8 and TRBJ2-1; TRBD1 agrees at 8 bases. Trimming took 3 bases from V and 0 from J; bases not matched to a gene: 7. The CDR3 totals 17 residues. Germline V lookup: CDR1 MNHGY, CDR2 SAAAGT. Written as DNA, the CDR3 is TGTGCCAGCAGTTATTCTCTACAGGGGGTCTCCTACAATGAGCAGTTCTTC. It encodes CASSYSLQGVSYNEQFF.

The chain recombines TRBV15 with TRBJ2-1; 11 positions match TRBD2. In germline, CDR1 is LNHNV, CDR2 YYDKDF (reference sequence). The CDR3 covers 16 residues. V lost 8 bases and J lost 6; bases outside the gene matches: 12. The CDR3 nucleotides read TGTGCCACCTCACCTCCGGGACTAGCGGTACTCAATGAGCAGTTCTTC. This codes for CATSPPGLAVLNEQFF. The entire variable domain, with the rest obtained from reference TRBV15 and TRBJ2-1, is as follows: DAMVIQNPRYQVTQFGKPVTLSCSQTLNHNVMYWYQQKSSQAPKLLFHYYDKDFNNEADTPDNFQSRRPNTSFCFLDIRSPGLGDTAMYLCATSPPGLAVLNEQFFGPGTRLTVL.

This sequence joins TRBV28 and TRBJ2-2, with 9 bases that match TRBD2. Per the germline V gene, CDR1 is MDHEN and CDR2 is SYDVKM. There are 19 residues in the CDR3. With 3 bases clipped from V and 5 bases from J, the junction kept 16 bases outside the gene matches. The CDR3 reads CASSFSFRLAGRGTGELFF. The CDR3 DNA reads TGTGCCAGCAGTTTTAGTTTTCGGCTAGCGGGACGAGGGACCGGGGAGCTGTTTTTT.

This clone was detected a few times. The chain uses TRBV6-8 and TRBJ1-1; no definite D call. Looked up from germline, CDR1 is MNHGY and CDR2 is SAAAGT. CDR3 length: 14 residues. V lost 6 bases and J 1 base, leaving 12 bases between the germline ends. CDR3 in amino acids: CASSRSNPNTEAFF. Written as DNA, the CDR3 is TGTGCCAGCAGCCGATCGAACCCGAACACTGAAGCTTTCTTT.

Of note for this clone: The DNA contains a base that is ambiguous or unread; its residue becomes X. The chain recombines TRBV6-8 with TRBJ1-1; weak D call: TRBD1 (6 bases). Per germline, CDR1 MNHGY and CDR2 SAAAGT. V was shortened by 11 bases and J by 0 bases, with 13 bases between the two germline ends. This CDR3 is built from 13 residues. DNA of the CDR3: TGTGCCTYCTGCAGGGACATGAACACTGAAGCTTTCTTT. Protein sequence: CAXCRDMNTEAFF.

This clone came up a few times. The DNA for the CDR3 is TGCGCCAGCAGCTTTGACGGGCCCGGGGAGACCCAGTACTTC. Amino acid sequence: CASSFDGPGETQYF. V is TRBV5-1 and J is TRBJ2-5; unclear D gene. Trimming shortened V by 2 bases and J by 5 bases, and 13 bases separated the two germline ends. Germline-derived CDR1 and CDR2 are SGHRS and YFSETQ. The CDR3 is made up of 14 amino acids.

Only a few counts were recorded for this clone. V usage is TRBV28 and J usage is TRBJ1-1; D gene uncertain. V lost 4 bases to trimming and J lost 0 bases, with 9 bases between them. The germline gives CDR1 MDHEN, CDR2 SYDVKM. The CDR3 has 14 residues. CDR3 sequence: CASSYGGLNTEAFF. The CDR3 coding sequence is TGTGCCAGCAGTTATGGAGGCCTGAACACTGAAGCTTTCTTT.

In its sample, this clone was seen a few times. This rearrangement joins TRBV4-1 to TRBJ1-2, with 11 bases lining up with TRBD1. The V segment lost 3 bases and the J segment 4 bases; nucleotides outside the gene matches: 4. CDR3 length: 15 amino acids. Germline CDR1 is MGHRA and CDR2 is YSYEKL. CDR3 DNA sequence: TGCGCCAGCAGCCAGGCGGGACAGGGGGTCTATGGCTACACCTTC. This gives the protein CASSQAGQGVYGYTF.

This clone was counted between two and nine times. V gene TRBV7-4 combines with J gene TRBJ2-1; TRBD2 agrees at 11 bases. CDR1 and CDR2 from the germline V gene are SGHVT and SQSDAQ. The ends lost 4 bases at V and 5 bases at J; junction bases unmatched: 7. The CDR3 consists of 16 residues. CDR3 sequence reads: CASSSRGTSGDNEQFF. The CDR3 DNA reads as TGTGCCAGCAGCTCCAGAGGGACTAGCGGAGACAATGAGCAGTTCTTC.

The V gene is TRBV2, the J gene TRBJ2-7; weak D call: TRBD1 (5 bases). CDR1 and CDR2 (germline): SNHLY, FYNNEI. The length of the CDR3 is 14 residues. Trimming left V 4 bases short and J 3 bases short, with 13 bases between. As DNA, the CDR3 is TGTGCCAGCAGTGTAGGGGTGGGCAGCTACGAGCAGTACTTC. It encodes CASSVGVGSYEQYF.

The CDR3 sequence is CATSAQLAGGRNEQFF. The CDR3 DNA is TGTGCCACCAGCGCCCAATTAGCGGGAGGGCGAAATGAGCAGTTCTTC. V gene TRBV15 combines with J gene TRBJ2-1; 11 nucleotides line up with TRBD2. The length of the CDR3 is 16 residues. The J segment lost 7 bases and the V segment lost 5 bases, leaving 10 bases of the junction unmatched. CDR1 is LNHNV and CDR2 is YYDKDF in the germline V gene (reference sequence).

The chain combines TRBV28 with TRBJ2-7; the D gene is possibly TRBD2 (6 bases). This CDR3 has 15 residues. V was pared by 5 bases and J by 6 bases, with 20 bases between. Germline values: CDR1 MDHEN, CDR2 SYDVKM. This CDR3 is CASSIPEGAVSEQYF. CDR3 bases: TGTGCCAGCAGTATCCCGGAGGGCGCGGTCAGCGAGCAGTACTTC.

This clone was found a few times. The chain links TRBV11-3 to TRBJ2-3; 12 bases match TRBD2. The CDR3 is 16 amino acids. Germline V gene lookup returns CDR1 SGHNT and CDR2 YENEEA. The trim removed 5 bases at V and 0 bases at J, leaving 3 bases unmatched. The CDR3 DNA follows: TGTGCCAGCAGCCCCGGGACTAGCGGGAGCACAGATACGCAGTATTTT. It translates to CASSPGTSGSTDTQYF.

This clone came up a few times. The rearrangement joins TRBV6-8 to TRBJ2-2, with D unresolved. The CDR3 is 14 residues long. The germline CDR1 and CDR2 sequences are MNHGY and SAAAGT. V was trimmed by 2 bases and J by 4 bases, leaving 8 bases between them. The CDR3 is CASSYVSATGELFF. CDR3 DNA: TGTGCCAGCAGTTACGTGTCAGCCACCGGGGAGCTGTTTTTT.

The chain joins TRBV11-3 to TRBJ1-4, with D perhaps matching TRBD1 (5 bases). V shed 1 base and J shed 3 bases, with 9 bases lying between them. There are 15 residues in the CDR3. CDR1 SGHNT and CDR2 YENEEA come from the germline V gene. The CDR3: CASSLVRGSNEKLFF. For the CDR3, the DNA is TGTGCCAGCAGCTTAGTTCGGGGGTCTAATGAAAAACTGTTTTTT. The full variable domain, with the rest looked up from reference TRBV11-3 and TRBJ1-4, is EAGVVQSPRYKIIEKKQPVAFWCNPISGHNTLYWYLQNLGQGPELLIRYENEEAVDDSQLPKDRFSAERLKGVDSTLKIQPAELGDSAVYLCASSLVRGSNEKLFFGSGTQLSVL.

This clone was seen a handful of times. The rearrangement joins TRBV7-6 to TRBJ2-5; 9 positions agree with TRBD1. The CDR3 covers 14 residues. The germline V gene encodes CDR1 SGHVS and CDR2 FNYEAQ. The J segment lost 4 bases and the V segment lost 5 bases, leaving 5 bases of the junction unmatched. The CDR3, as DNA: TGTGCCAGCAGCCCGGGACAGGGTTCAGAGACCCAGTACTTC. It specifies CASSPGQGSETQYF. The whole variable domain, filled in from reference TRBV7-6 and TRBJ2-5, reads GAGVSQSPRYKVTKRGQDVALRCDPISGHVSLYWYRQALGQGPEFLTYFNYEAQQDKSGLPNDRFSAERPEGSISTLTIQRTEQRDSAMYRCASSPGQGSETQYFGPGTRLLVL.

The chain has TRBV9 and TRBJ1-3; no definite D call. Germline V gene lookup returns CDR1 SGDLS and CDR2 YYNGEE. This CDR3 is 15 amino acids long. V was trimmed by 4 bases and J by 0 bases, leaving 11 bases between them. Written as DNA, the CDR3 is TGTGCCAGCAGCCAAGATGGATTCTCTGGAAACACCATATATTTT. As protein: CASSQDGFSGNTIYF. The variable domain in full, completed from reference TRBV9 and TRBJ1-3, reads DSGVTQTPKHLITATGQRVTLRCSPRSGDLSVYWYQQSLDQGLQFLIQYYNGEERAKGNILERFSAQQFPDLHSELNLSSLELGDSALYFCASSQDGFSGNTIYFGEGSWLTVV.

The V and J genes are TRBV14 and TRBJ1-2; D is undetermined. V lost 3 bases to trimming and J lost 8 bases, with 16 bases between them. Looked up from germline, CDR1 is SGHDN and CDR2 is FVKESK. This CDR3 is 14 amino acids long. CDR3 coding DNA: TGTGCCAGCAGCCATGTCGGCAGAAACCTGGGCTACACCTTC. It translates to CASSHVGRNLGYTF.

The chain combines TRBV14 with TRBJ2-3; the D is unclear. Trimming left V 0 bases short and J 2 bases short, with 9 bases between. CDR1 is SGHDN and CDR2 is FVKESK in the germline V gene. The CDR3 runs 15 residues. The CDR3 DNA is TGTGCCAGCAGCCAAGATCGCGGTCTCACAGATACGCAGTATTTT. Its protein is CASSQDRGLTDTQYF.

This clone was recorded once. The CDR3: CSVDMARVGDTQYF. CDR3 sequence (DNA): TGCAGCGTTGATATGGCCAGGGTAGGAGATACGCAGTATTTT. The chain couples TRBV29-1 to TRBJ2-3, with D perhaps TRBD1 (5 bases). V lost 3 bases to trimming and J lost 5 bases, with 15 bases between them. The length of the CDR3 is 14 residues. The germline gives CDR1 SQVTM, CDR2 ANQGSEA.

The sample holds many counts of this clone. The V gene is TRBV11-3, the J gene TRBJ1-1, with D tentatively TRBD1 (6 bases). The CDR3 runs 14 residues. The ends were cut back, 6 bases at V and 2 bases at J, with 13 bases in the middle. Per germline, CDR1 SGHNT and CDR2 YENEEA. The CDR3 here is CASRAGGANTEAFF. The CDR3, as DNA: TGTGCCAGCAGAGCCGGGGGGGCAAACACTGAAGCTTTCTTT.

J is TRBJ1-6 and V is TRBV6-1; D is possibly TRBD1 (5 bases). Germline CDR1 MNHNS, CDR2 SASEGT. V was trimmed by 0 bases and J by 9 bases, leaving 24 bases between them. CDR3 size: 19 residues. CDR3 loop: CASSEARGRGLSFGSPLHF. CDR3 nucleotide sequence: TGTGCCAGCAGTGAAGCGAGGGGACGAGGGTTATCCTTTGGTTCACCCCTCCACTTT.

The gene calls are TRBV6-8 and TRBJ2-1, with D perhaps given as TRBD1 or TRBD2 (6 bases each). Trimming left V 4 bases short and J 2 bases short, with 12 bases between. This CDR3 has 15 residues. CDR1 is MNHGY and CDR2 is SAAAGT in the germline V gene. This CDR3 is CASSLGGGPYNEQFF. CDR3 DNA: TGTGCCAGCAGTTTGGGGGGCGGTCCCTACAATGAGCAGTTCTTC.